These T cell receptor beta chains were read from a single sample in a study of cytomegalovirus exposure and HLA in healthy donors. Using immunoSEQ multiplex PCR, the repertoire was profiled, and TCRdb retains in-frame clones only, with some absent. Among approximately 230,000 clones listed, about 90% were seen once. The sample taken for sequencing was PBMCs. These receptors were collected from a man aged 18 to 35 in good health and CMV-seropositive. CDR3s include the opening cysteine and the closing phenylalanine or tryptophan. The D gene is left open where the match is weak. Rows may omit the clone size; those that give it use once, few, many or a size class.

cdr3_aa	cdr3_nt	v_call	j_call	clone_size	d_call
CASSLSVYEQYF	TGTGCCAGCAGCTTAAGTGTCTACGAGCAGTACTTC	TRBV7-9	TRBJ2-7	few	-
CASIDPGETQYF	TGTGCCAGCATCGACCCGGGAGAGACCCAGTACTTC	TRBV6-5	TRBJ2-5	-	-
CASSFDPFSGANVLTF	TGTGCCAGTAGTTTCGATCCCTTCTCTGGGGCCAACGTCCTGACTTTC	TRBV19	TRBJ2-6	-	-
CASSYLLSNKNYGYTF	TGTGCCAGCAGTTACCTCCTTTCGAATAAGAACTATGGCTACACCTTC	TRBV6-5	TRBJ1-2	-	-
CASSLSPLATNEKLFF	TGTGCCAGCTCTCTGAGCCCCCTGGCAACTAATGAAAAACTGTTTTTT	TRBV28	TRBJ1-4	-	-
CASSYFRPRDAGELFF	TGTGCCAGCAGTTACTTCCGGCCTCGGGACGCCGGGGAGCTGTTTTTT	TRBV6-6	TRBJ2-2	-	-
CASSPGTGGQPQHF	TGTGCCAGCAGCCCCGGGACAGGGGGACAGCCCCAGCATTTT	TRBV7-2	TRBJ1-5	-	TRBD1
CASSDSMSLKGYGYTF	TGTGCCAGCAGTGATAGTATGTCCCTGAAGGGCTATGGCTACACCTTC	TRBV25-1	TRBJ1-2	-	-
CASSEASRSWVSEQYF	TGTGCCAGCAGTGAAGCCTCGCGCTCATGGGTCTCCGAGCAGTACTTC	TRBV6-1	TRBJ2-7	-	-
CASSLVAGERQETQYF	TGTGCCAGCAGCTTGGTAGCGGGGGAACGCCAAGAGACCCAGTACTTC	TRBV5-5	TRBJ2-5	-	TRBD2
CASRPGGGGTEAFF	TGTGCCAGCAGACCAGGGGGCGGTGGAACTGAAGCTTTCTTT	TRBV7-9	TRBJ1-1	-	TRBD1
CAAAVADQPQHF	TGTGCCGCGGCCGTGGCCGATCAGCCCCAGCATTTT	TRBV2	TRBJ1-5	-	-
CASSPGTLPDTQYF	TGTGCCAGCAGCCCTGGGACCCTCCCAGATACGCAGTATTTT	TRBV11-1	TRBJ2-3	-	-
CASATGDAYNEQFF	TGCGCCAGCGCGACAGGGGACGCCTACAATGAGCAGTTCTTC	TRBV5-1	TRBJ2-1	-	TRBD1
CASSLTTSGTYEQYF	TGCGCCAGCAGCTTAACCACTAGCGGGACTTACGAGCAGTACTTC	TRBV5-1	TRBJ2-7	-	TRBD2
CASSLEDTGELFF	TGTGCCAGCAGCTTGGAGGACACCGGGGAGCTGTTTTTT	TRBV5-4	TRBJ2-2	-	-
CASRGYGQGNEQYF	TGTGCCAGCAGGGGATACGGACAGGGCAACGAGCAGTACTTC	TRBV27	TRBJ2-7	-	TRBD1
CASSSWTSGSETGELFF	TGTGCCAGCAGCTCCTGGACTAGCGGGAGTGAGACCGGGGAGCTGTTTTTT	TRBV7-9	TRBJ2-2	-	TRBD2
CASFSPSYTEAFF	TGTGCCAGTTTCAGCCCTTCATACACTGAAGCTTTCTTT	TRBV19	TRBJ1-1	-	-
CASSPGGFIQYF	TGTGCCAGCAGCCCTGGGGGTTTCATTCAGTACTTC	TRBV11-2	TRBJ2-4	-	-
CASSPTPDRDGYTF	TGTGCCAGCTCACCAACCCCGGACAGGGATGGCTACACCTTC	TRBV18	TRBJ1-2	-	TRBD1
CASSLASGQGSHEQYF	TGTGCCAGCAGCTTAGCGTCGGGACAGGGTTCTCACGAGCAGTACTTC	TRBV7-9	TRBJ2-7	-	TRBD1
CASSLSIIHEQFF	TGTGCCAGCAGTTTATCGATCATCCATGAGCAGTTCTTC	TRBV27	TRBJ2-1	once	-
CSVSFLNEQFF	TGCAGTGTAAGTTTTCTCAATGAGCAGTTCTTC	TRBV20-1	TRBJ2-1	-	-
CASSFGQGVNAEAFF	TGTGCCAGCAGCTTCGGACAGGGTGTAAACGCTGAAGCTTTCTTT	TRBV5-4	TRBJ1-1	-	TRBD1
CAWSPPKEKLFF	TGTGCCTGGAGCCCCCCGAAGGAAAAACTGTTTTTT	TRBV30	TRBJ1-4	few	-
CASSRLGQGTNYGYTF	TGTGCCAGCAGCAGACTGGGACAGGGTACTAACTATGGCTACACCTTC	TRBV9	TRBJ1-2	-	TRBD1
CASSTLGDGGGYTF	TGTGCCAGCAGCACCCTGGGGGACGGAGGTGGCTACACCTTC	TRBV7-9	TRBJ1-2	-	-
CASSLQGARGIQYF	TGTGCCAGCAGCCTACAGGGGGCGCGAGGCATTCAGTACTTC	TRBV7-8	TRBJ2-4	-	TRBD1
CASSRASVDEQYF	TGTGCCAGCAGCCGGGCTAGCGTCGACGAGCAGTACTTC	TRBV16	TRBJ2-7	few	-
CASSNQQGGNTEAFF	TGTGCCAGCAGTAATCAACAGGGGGGAAACACTGAAGCTTTCTTT	TRBV5-6	TRBJ1-1	-	TRBD1
CASQEGEKLFF	TGTGCCAGCCAGGAGGGTGAAAAACTGTTTTTT	TRBV6-5	TRBJ1-4	few	-
CARSGQGENQPQHF	TGTGCCAGGAGTGGACAGGGAGAGAATCAGCCCCAGCATTTT	TRBV2	TRBJ1-5	-	TRBD1
CASSLLAYYEQYF	TGTGCCAGCAGCTTACTAGCTTACTACGAGCAGTACTTC	TRBV7-2	TRBJ2-7	-	-
CASSLVSGRNTGELFF	TGCGCCAGCAGCTTGGTTAGCGGGAGAAATACCGGGGAGCTGTTTTTT	TRBV5-1	TRBJ2-2	-	TRBD2
CASSSVSGSTDTQYF	TGTGCCAGTAGTAGCGTTAGCGGTAGCACAGATACGCAGTATTTT	TRBV19	TRBJ2-3	-	-
CASSTTGLYGYTF	TGTGCCAGCAGCACGACAGGGTTGTATGGCTACACCTTC	TRBV2	TRBJ1-2	once	TRBD1
CASSLSGRFSQPQHF	TGTGCCAGCAGCTTGTCTGGCAGGTTTTCTCAGCCCCAGCATTTT	TRBV5-6	TRBJ1-5	-	-
CASSEGGDRSYEQYF	TGTGCCAGCAGTGAAGGGGGGGACAGGAGCTACGAGCAGTACTTC	TRBV2	TRBJ2-7	few	TRBD1
CASAIVAKNIQYF	TGTGCCAGCGCTATCGTGGCCAAAAACATTCAGTACTTC	TRBV5-8	TRBJ2-4	once	-
CASSFGQINSYEQYF	TGTGCCAGCAGTTTCGGACAGATAAACTCCTACGAGCAGTACTTC	TRBV27	TRBJ2-7	-	-
CATSRGTGRGNQPQHF	TGTGCCACCAGCAGAGGGACAGGGAGAGGGAATCAGCCCCAGCATTTT	TRBV15	TRBJ1-5	-	TRBD1
CSVVGSSSGNTIYF	TGCAGCGTTGTTGGCAGCAGCTCTGGAAACACCATATATTTT	TRBV29-1	TRBJ1-3	-	-
CASSFRLAGGGTDTQYF	TGTGCCAGCAGCTTTCGTCTGGCGGGAGGGGGCACAGATACGCAGTATTTT	TRBV5-4	TRBJ2-3	-	TRBD2
CASTAPNSGNTIYF	TGTGCCAGCACCGCTCCTAACTCTGGAAACACCATATATTTT	TRBV28	TRBJ1-3	-	-
CASSGPSINTGELFF	TGTGCCAGCAGTGGCCCTAGCATAAACACCGGGGAGCTGTTTTTT	TRBV2	TRBJ2-2	-	-
CASSLGGLYEQYF	TGCGCCAGCAGCTTGGGGGGACTGTACGAGCAGTACTTC	TRBV5-1	TRBJ2-7	-	-
CASSLGSHTDTQYF	TGTGCCAGCAGCTTGGGGAGTCACACAGATACGCAGTATTTT	TRBV5-6	TRBJ2-3	-	-
CASSHRGQGTYEQYF	TGTGCCAGCAGCCACAGAGGACAGGGAACCTACGAGCAGTACTTC	TRBV27	TRBJ2-7	-	TRBD1
CAISTDPTVNTEAFF	TGTGCCATCAGTACGGACCCAACAGTGAACACTGAAGCTTTCTTT	TRBV10-3	TRBJ1-1	-	-
CASSLWAVTDATNEKLFF	TGTGCCAGCAGCTTATGGGCGGTGACCGATGCAACTAATGAAAAACTGTTTTTT	TRBV7-2	TRBJ1-4	-	-
CSVHGVGGVEQFF	TGCAGCGTCCACGGAGTGGGGGGGGTTGAGCAGTTCTTC	TRBV29-1	TRBJ2-1	-	TRBD2
CASSLRGGDSYEQYF	TGTGCCAGCAGCTTACGGGGTGGGGACTCCTACGAGCAGTACTTC	TRBV7-2	TRBJ2-7	once	-
CASGGGGGDWEPQHF	TGTGCCAGCGGCGGAGGGGGGGGAGACTGGGAGCCCCAGCATTTT	TRBV6-1	TRBJ1-5	-	-
CASSLGGLAPGNEQFF	TGTGCCAGCAGCTTGGGTGGACTAGCTCCTGGCAATGAGCAGTTCTTC	TRBV5-6	TRBJ2-1	-	TRBD2